These 12 T cell receptor beta chains share one sample of origin, sequenced in a study of T-cell reconstitution after alpha-beta-depleted transplantation in children. Unique molecular identifiers tagged the TCRbeta library. TCRdb redid the calling of the PCR reads with MiXCR, one entry per CDR3 protein. The sample has about 360,000 distinct CDR3 sequences, about an eighth seen once; the top ten hold 3.5% to 4.5%. The starting material was PBMCs, obtained from the stem cell graft. The receptors were sampled from a human donor who donated a stem cell graft to a child with Fanconi anemia.

This clonotype was seen at least ten times. The chain employs TRBV28 and TRBJ2-1; 9 nucleotides line up with TRBD2. Germline CDR1 is MDHEN and CDR2 is SYDVKM. There are 14 residues in the CDR3. The trim removed 3 bases at V and 9 bases at J, leaving 6 bases unmatched. The CDR3 DNA is TGTGCCAGCAGTTTTCCCAGCGGGGGGCCTGAGCAGTTCTTC. Translating it yields CASSFPSGGPEQFF.

This clonotype was counted at least ten times. The chain has TRBV12-3 or TRBV12-4 and TRBJ1-1; TRBD1 agrees at 7 bases. The trim removed 3 bases at V and 5 bases at J, leaving 3 bases unmatched. CDR3 length: 13 residues. The CDR3 region is CASSLTGRTEAFF. The CDR3 coding sequence is TGTGCCAGCAGTTTGACAGGGCGGACTGAAGCTTTCTTT.

The chain joins TRBV7-8 to TRBJ1-5; perhaps TRBD1 as D (6 bases). The CDR3 runs 13 residues. The germline gives CDR1 SGHVS, CDR2 FQNEAQ. Trimming cost V 4 bases and J 4 bases, with 8 bases left between them. CDR3 in amino acids: CASSYGQNQPQHF. The CDR3 region has the DNA TGTGCCAGCAGCTACGGACAGAATCAGCCCCAGCATTTT.

The CDR3 sequence: CASSLGVNLEQFF. The DNA of the CDR3 is TGCGCCAGCAGCTTGGGAGTGAACCTAGAGCAGTTCTTC. The V gene is TRBV5-1, the J gene TRBJ2-1, with D hard to call. Trimming shortened V by 0 bases and J by 10 bases, and 11 bases separated the two germline ends. CDR1 and CDR2 from the germline V gene are SGHRS and YFSETQ. The CDR3 is 13 residues long.

The CDR3 sequence is CSAGTGLFEQFF. The CDR3 DNA follows: TGCAGTGCTGGCACAGGGTTGTTTGAGCAGTTCTTC. The V call is TRBV20-1, the J call TRBJ2-1; D is possibly TRBD1 (6 bases). CDR3 length: 12 amino acids. Looked up from germline, CDR1 is DFQATT and CDR2 is SNEGSKA (reference sequence). Trimming left V 5 bases short and J 9 bases short, with 14 bases between.

The rearrangement links TRBV18 to TRBJ2-4; D call uncertain. V was shortened by 2 bases and J by 8 bases, with 10 bases between the two germline ends. The germline V gene encodes CDR1 KGHSH and CDR2 LQKENI. CDR3 length: 13 residues. For the CDR3, the DNA is TGTGCCAGCTCACCAACAGTCTCCGACATTCAGTACTTC. This encodes CASSPTVSDIQYF.

There are a few counts of this clonotype. The V and J genes are TRBV28 and TRBJ1-1, with 7 positions matching TRBD1. This CDR3 is 16 amino acids long. From germline, CDR1 is MDHEN and CDR2 SYDVKM. After removal of 4 bases from V and 2 bases from J, the junction contained 10 bases not matched to a gene. CDR3: CASSSLKQGINTEAFF. CDR3 bases: TGTGCCAGCAGTTCGCTGAAACAGGGGATTAACACTGAAGCTTTCTTT. The whole variable domain, filled in from reference TRBV28 and TRBJ1-1, reads DVKVTQSSRYLVKRTGEKVFLECVQDMDHENMFWYRQDPGLGLRLIYFSYDVKMKEKGDIPEGYSVSREKKERFSLILESASTNQTSMYLCASSSLKQGINTEAFFGQGTRLTVV.

There are many counts of this clonotype. The chain employs TRBV20-1 and TRBJ1-5; D remains unclear. There are 15 residues in the CDR3. Germline CDR1 DFQATT, CDR2 SNEGSKA (reference sequence). V lost 5 bases and J 4 bases, leaving 18 bases between the germline ends. The CDR3 loop is CSAPVPDRPNQPQHF. The DNA for the CDR3 is TGCAGTGCTCCCGTACCGGACCGACCTAATCAGCCCCAGCATTTT.

The sample holds many counts of this clonotype. CDR3 nucleotide sequence: TGTGCCAGCAGCTTAGGACAGCCGTCCTACGAGCAGTACTTC. Translating gives CASSLGQPSYEQYF. J is TRBJ2-7 and V is TRBV11-2, with D possibly being TRBD1 (5 bases). Germline CDR1 and CDR2: SGHAT and FQNNGV. Between the trimmed V and J ends, which lost 1 base and 1 base, there was a span of 8 bases. CDR3 length: 14 amino acids.

At least ten counts were recorded for this clonotype. This chain links TRBV10-1 with TRBJ2-2, with TRBD2 matching over 11 bases. From germline, CDR1 is WNHNN and CDR2 SYGVQD (reference sequence). The CDR3 is 17 residues long. Trimming removed 3 bases from V and 1 base from J; junction bases left unmatched: 4. The CDR3 coding sequence is TGCGCCAGCAGTGACCTGACTAGCGGGGAGAACACCGGGGAGCTGTTTTTT. Protein sequence: CASSDLTSGENTGELFF.

The V call is TRBV5-6, the J call TRBJ1-6; D remains ambiguous. CDR1 and CDR2 (germline): SGHDT, YYEEEE. CDR3 length: 16 residues. Trimming stripped 4 bases from V and 4 bases from J, with 15 bases between. The CDR3 DNA follows: TGTGCCAGCAGCCCTCGGGGTCGAGGGTATAATTCACCCCTCCACTTT. As protein: CASSPRGRGYNSPLHF.

CDR3 amino acids: CASSWSSGRVGYTF. CDR3 in DNA: TGCGCCAGCAGCTGGTCCAGTGGGAGAGTGGGCTACACCTTC. This chain connects TRBV5-1 to TRBJ1-2; D remains unclear. Germline V gene sequence: CDR1 SGHRS, CDR2 YFSETQ. V lost 3 bases and J 8 bases, leaving 17 bases between the germline ends. The CDR3 has 14 amino acids.